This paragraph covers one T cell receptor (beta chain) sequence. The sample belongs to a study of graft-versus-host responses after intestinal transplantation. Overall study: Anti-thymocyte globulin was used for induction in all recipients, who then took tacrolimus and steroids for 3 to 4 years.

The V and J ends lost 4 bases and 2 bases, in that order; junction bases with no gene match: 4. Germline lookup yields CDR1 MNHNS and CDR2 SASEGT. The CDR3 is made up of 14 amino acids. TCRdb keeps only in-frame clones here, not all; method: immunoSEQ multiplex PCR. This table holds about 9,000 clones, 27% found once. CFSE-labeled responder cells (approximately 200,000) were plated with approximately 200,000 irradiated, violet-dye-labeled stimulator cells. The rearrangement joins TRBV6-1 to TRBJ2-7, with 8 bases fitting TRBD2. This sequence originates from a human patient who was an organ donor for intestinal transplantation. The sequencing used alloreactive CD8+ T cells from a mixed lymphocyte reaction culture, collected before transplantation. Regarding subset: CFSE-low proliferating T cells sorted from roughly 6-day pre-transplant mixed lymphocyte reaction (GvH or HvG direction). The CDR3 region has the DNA TGTGCCAGCAGTGGCCGGGGGGGAACCTACGAGCAGTACTTC. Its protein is CASSGRGGTYEQYF.